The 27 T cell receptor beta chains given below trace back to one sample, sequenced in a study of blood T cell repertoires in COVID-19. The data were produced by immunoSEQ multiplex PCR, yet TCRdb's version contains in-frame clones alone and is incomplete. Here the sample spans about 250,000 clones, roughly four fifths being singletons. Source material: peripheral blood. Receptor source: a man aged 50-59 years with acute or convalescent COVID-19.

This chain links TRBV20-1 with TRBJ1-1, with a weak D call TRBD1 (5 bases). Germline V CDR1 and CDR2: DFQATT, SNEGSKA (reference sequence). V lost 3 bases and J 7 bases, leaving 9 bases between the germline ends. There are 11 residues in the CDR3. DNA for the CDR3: TGCAGTGCTAGCTCAGGGTTTGAAGCTTTCTTT. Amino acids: CSASSGFEAFF.

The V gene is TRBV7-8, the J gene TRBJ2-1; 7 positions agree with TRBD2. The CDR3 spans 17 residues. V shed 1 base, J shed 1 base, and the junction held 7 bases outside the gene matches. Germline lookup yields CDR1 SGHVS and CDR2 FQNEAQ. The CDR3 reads CASSLGGGSVSYNEQFF. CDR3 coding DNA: TGTGCCAGCAGCTTAGGTGGCGGGAGCGTTTCCTACAATGAGCAGTTCTTC.

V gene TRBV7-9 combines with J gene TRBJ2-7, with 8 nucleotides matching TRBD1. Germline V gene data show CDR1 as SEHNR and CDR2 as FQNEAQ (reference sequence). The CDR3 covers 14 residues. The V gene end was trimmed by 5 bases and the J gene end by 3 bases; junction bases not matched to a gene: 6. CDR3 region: CASSIWTGSYEQYF. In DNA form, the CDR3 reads TGTGCCAGCAGCATCTGGACAGGGAGCTACGAGCAGTACTTC.

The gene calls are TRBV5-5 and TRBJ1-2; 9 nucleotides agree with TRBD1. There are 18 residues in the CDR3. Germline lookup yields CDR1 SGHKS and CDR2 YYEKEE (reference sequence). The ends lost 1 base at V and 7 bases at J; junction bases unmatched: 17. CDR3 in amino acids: CASSLTALTGGSTTGYTF. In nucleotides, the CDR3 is TGTGCCAGCAGCTTGACCGCCCTGACAGGGGGAAGTACTACTGGCTACACCTTC.

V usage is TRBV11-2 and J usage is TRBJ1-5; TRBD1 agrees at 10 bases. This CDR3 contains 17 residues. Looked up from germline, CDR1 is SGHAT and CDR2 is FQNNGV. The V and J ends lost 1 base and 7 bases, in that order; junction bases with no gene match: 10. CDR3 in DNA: TGTGCCAGCAGCTTAGGGATTTTGACAGGGGGCTTCCAGCCCCAGCATTTT. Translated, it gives CASSLGILTGGFQPQHF.

CDR3 sequence (DNA): TGCAGCGTTGAAGATCTGCCGGACAGACGGGAGCAGTACTTC. Translated, it gives CSVEDLPDRREQYF. The V gene is TRBV29-1, the J gene TRBJ2-7, with D possibly matching TRBD1 (6 bases). The CDR3 has 14 residues. V was shortened by 0 bases and J by 7 bases, with 16 bases between the two germline ends. In germline, CDR1 is SQVTM, CDR2 ANQGSEA.

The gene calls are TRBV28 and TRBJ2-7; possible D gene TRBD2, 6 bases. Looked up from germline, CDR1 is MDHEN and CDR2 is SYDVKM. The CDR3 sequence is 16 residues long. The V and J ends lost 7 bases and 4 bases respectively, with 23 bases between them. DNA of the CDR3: TGTGCCAGCAAGGCCTACGGGACTCCGGAGATTTACGAGCAGTACTTC. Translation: CASKAYGTPEIYEQYF.

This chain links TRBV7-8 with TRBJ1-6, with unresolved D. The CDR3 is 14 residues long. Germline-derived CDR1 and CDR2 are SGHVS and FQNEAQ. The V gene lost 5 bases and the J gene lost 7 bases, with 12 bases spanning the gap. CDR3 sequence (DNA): TGTGCCAGCAGCGTCGGACTAGGGAATTCACCCCTCCACTTT. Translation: CASSVGLGNSPLHF.

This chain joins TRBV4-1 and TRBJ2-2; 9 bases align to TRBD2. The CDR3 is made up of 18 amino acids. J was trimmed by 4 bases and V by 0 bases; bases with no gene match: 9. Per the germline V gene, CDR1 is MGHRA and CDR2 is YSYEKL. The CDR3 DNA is TGCGCCAGCAGCCAAGAGGGTCTGGCGGGGGGGCGCACCGGGGAGCTGTTTTTT. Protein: CASSQEGLAGGRTGELFF.

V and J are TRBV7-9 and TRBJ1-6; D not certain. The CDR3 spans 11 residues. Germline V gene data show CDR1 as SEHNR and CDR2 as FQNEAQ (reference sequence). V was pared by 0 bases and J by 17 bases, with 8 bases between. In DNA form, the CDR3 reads TGTGCCAGCAGCTTAGCGAAAACGGTCCACTTT. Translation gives CASSLAKTVHF.

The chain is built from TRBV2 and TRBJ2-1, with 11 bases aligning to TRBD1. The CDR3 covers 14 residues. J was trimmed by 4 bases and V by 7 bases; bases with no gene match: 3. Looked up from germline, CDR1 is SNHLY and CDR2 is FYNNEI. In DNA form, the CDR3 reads TGTGCCAGCAAGGACAGGGGGCGGTACAATGAGCAGTTCTTC. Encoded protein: CASKDRGRYNEQFF. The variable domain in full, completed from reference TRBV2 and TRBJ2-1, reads EPEVTQTPSHQVTQMGQEVILRCVPISNHLYFYWYRQILGQKVEFLVSFYNNEISEKSEIFDDQFSVERPDGSNFTLKIRSTKLEDSAMYFCASKDRGRYNEQFFGPGTRLTVL.

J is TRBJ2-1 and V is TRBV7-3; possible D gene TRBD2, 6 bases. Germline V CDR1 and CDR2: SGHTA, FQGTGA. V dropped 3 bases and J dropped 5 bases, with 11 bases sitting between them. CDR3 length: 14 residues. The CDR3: CASSFGGGHNEQFF. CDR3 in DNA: TGTGCCAGCAGCTTCGGGGGAGGACACAATGAGCAGTTCTTC.

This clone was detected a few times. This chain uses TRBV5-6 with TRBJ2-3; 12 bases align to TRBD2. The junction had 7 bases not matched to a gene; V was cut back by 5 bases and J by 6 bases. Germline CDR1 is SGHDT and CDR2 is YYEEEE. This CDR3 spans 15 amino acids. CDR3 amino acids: CASSGLAGHEDTQYF. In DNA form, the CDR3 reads TGTGCCAGCAGTGGACTAGCGGGACATGAGGATACGCAGTATTTT.

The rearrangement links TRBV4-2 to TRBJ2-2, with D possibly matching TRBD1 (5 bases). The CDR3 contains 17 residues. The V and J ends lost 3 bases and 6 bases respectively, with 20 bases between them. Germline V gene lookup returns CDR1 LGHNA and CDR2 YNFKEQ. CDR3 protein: CASSHEGAGWQAGELFF. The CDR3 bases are TGTGCCAGCAGCCACGAAGGGGCAGGGTGGCAGGCCGGGGAGCTGTTTTTT.

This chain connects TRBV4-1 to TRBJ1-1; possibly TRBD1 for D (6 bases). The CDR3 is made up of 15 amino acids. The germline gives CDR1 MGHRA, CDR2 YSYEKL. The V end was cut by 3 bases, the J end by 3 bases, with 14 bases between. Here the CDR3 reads CASSQVTGLYTEAFF. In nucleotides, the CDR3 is TGCGCCAGCAGCCAGGTTACAGGGTTGTACACTGAAGCTTTCTTT.

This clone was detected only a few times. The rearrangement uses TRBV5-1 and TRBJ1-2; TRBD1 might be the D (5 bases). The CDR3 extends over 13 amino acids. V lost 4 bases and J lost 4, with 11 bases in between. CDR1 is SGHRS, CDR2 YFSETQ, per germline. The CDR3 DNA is TGCGCCAGCAGCACGGGAGACAGCTATGGCTACACCTTC. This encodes CASSTGDSYGYTF.

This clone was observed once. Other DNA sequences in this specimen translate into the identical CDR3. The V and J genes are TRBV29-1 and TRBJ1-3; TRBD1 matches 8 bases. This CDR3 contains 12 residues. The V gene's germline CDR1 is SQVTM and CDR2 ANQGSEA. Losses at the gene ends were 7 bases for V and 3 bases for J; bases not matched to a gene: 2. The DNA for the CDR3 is TGCAGCGGGACAGGGAGTGGAAACACCATATATTTT. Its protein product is CSGTGSGNTIYF. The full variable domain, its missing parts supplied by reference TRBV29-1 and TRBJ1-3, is SAVISQKPSRDICQRGTSLTIQCQVDSQVTMMFWYRQQPGQSLTLIATANQGSEATYESGFVIDKFPISRPNLTFSTLTVSNMSPEDSSIYLCSGTGSGNTIYFGEGSWLTVV.

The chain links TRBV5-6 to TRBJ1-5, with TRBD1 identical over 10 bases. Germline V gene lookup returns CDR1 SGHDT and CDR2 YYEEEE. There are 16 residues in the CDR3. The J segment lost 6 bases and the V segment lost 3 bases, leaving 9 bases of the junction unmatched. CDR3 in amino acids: CASSYRDRGHGQPQHF. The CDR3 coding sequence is TGTGCCAGCAGCTACCGGGACAGGGGTCACGGTCAGCCCCAGCATTTT. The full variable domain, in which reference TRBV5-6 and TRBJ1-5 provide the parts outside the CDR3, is DAGVTQSPTHLIKTRGQQVTLRCSPKSGHDTVSWYQQALGQGPQFIFQYYEEEERQRGNFPDRFSGHQFPNYSSELNVNALLLGDSALYLCASSYRDRGHGQPQHFGDGTRLSIL.

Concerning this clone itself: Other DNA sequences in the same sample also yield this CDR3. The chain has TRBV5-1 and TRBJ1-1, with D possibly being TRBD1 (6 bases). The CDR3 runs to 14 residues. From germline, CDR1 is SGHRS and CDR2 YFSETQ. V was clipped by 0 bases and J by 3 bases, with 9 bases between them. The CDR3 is CASSLAGADTEAFF. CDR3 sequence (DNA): TGCGCCAGCAGCTTGGCAGGGGCGGACACTGAAGCTTTCTTT.

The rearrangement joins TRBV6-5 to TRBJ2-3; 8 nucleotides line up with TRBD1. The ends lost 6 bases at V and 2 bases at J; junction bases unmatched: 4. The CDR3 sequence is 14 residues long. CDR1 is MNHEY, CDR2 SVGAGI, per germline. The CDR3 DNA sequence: TGTGCCAGCAGCCAGGACAGGGCCACAGATACGCAGTATTTT. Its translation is CASSQDRATDTQYF.

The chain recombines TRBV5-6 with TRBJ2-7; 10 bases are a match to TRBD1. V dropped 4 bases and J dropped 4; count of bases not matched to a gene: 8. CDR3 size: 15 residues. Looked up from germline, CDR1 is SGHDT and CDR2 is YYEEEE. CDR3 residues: CASSPGDRGFYEQYF. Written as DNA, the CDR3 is TGTGCCAGCAGCCCAGGGGACAGGGGCTTTTACGAGCAGTACTTC.

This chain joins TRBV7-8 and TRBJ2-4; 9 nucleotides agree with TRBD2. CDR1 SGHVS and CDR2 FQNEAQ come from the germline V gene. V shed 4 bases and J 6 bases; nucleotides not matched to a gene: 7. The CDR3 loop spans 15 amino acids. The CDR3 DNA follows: TGTGCCAGCAGCTCCTCGGGGACTAGCCGAAACATTCAGTACTTC. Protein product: CASSSSGTSRNIQYF.

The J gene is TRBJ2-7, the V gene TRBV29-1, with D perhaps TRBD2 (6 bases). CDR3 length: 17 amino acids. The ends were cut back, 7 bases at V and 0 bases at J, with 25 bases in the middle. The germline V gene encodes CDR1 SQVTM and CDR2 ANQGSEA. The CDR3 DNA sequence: TGCAGCGCTGCGGGATCTAAGACCCTAGGGAGCTCCTACGAGCAGTACTTC. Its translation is CSAAGSKTLGSSYEQYF.

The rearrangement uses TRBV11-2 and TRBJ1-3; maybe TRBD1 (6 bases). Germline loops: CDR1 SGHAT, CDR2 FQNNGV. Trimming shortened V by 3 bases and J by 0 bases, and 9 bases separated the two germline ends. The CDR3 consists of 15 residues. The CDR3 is CASSFGGLSGNTIYF. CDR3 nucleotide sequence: TGTGCCAGCAGCTTCGGGGGGCTCTCTGGAAACACCATATATTTT.

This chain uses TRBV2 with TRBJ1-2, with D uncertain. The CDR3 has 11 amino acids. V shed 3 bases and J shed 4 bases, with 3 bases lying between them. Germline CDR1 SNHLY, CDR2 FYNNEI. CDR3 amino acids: CASSEAYGYTF. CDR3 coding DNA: TGTGCCAGCAGTGAGGCCTATGGCTACACCTTC.

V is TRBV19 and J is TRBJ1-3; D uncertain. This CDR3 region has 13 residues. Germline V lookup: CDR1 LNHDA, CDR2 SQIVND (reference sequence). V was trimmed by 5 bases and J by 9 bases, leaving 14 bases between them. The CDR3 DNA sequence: TGTGCCAGTAGTCCCCCCGGAGGTGCCACCATATATTTT. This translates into CASSPPGGATIYF.

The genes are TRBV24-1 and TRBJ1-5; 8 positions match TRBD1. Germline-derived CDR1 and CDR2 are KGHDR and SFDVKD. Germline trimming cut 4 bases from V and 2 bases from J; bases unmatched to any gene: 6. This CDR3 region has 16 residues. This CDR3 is CATSDSDRVCNQPQHF. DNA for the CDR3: TGTGCCACCAGTGACTCGGACAGGGTGTGCAATCAGCCCCAGCATTTT.